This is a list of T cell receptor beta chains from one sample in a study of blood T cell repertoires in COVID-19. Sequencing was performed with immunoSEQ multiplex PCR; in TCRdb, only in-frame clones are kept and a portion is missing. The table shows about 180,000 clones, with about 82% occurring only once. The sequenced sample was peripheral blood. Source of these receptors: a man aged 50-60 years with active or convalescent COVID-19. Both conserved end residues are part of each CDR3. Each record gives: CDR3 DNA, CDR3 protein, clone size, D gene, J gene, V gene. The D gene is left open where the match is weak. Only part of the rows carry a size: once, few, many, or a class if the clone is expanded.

CDR3 DNA: TGTGCCAGCTCTCTAGATTATAGCAATCAGCCCCAGCATTTT
CDR3 protein: CASSLDYSNQPQHF
clone size: NA
D gene: NA
J gene: TRBJ1-5
V gene: TRBV18

CDR3 DNA: TGTGCCAGCAGGGCTGCCGGGGAGCTGTTTTTT
CDR3 protein: CASRAAGELFF
clone size: NA
D gene: NA
J gene: TRBJ2-2
V gene: TRBV27

CDR3 DNA: TGTGCCAGCAGCGCGAACCGGGACACAGGTCATTCTTACTCTGGAAACACCATATATTTT
CDR3 protein: CASSANRDTGHSYSGNTIYF
clone size: NA
D gene: NA
J gene: TRBJ1-3
V gene: TRBV21-1

CDR3 DNA: TGTGCCAGCAGTCCCCCCCAGGGAAACGCAGATACGCAGTATTTT
CDR3 protein: CASSPPQGNADTQYF
clone size: NA
D gene: NA
J gene: TRBJ2-3
V gene: TRBV28

CDR3 DNA: TGTGCCAGTAGTATAGGGACAGGGAATCAGCCCCAGCATTTT
CDR3 protein: CASSIGTGNQPQHF
clone size: NA
D gene: TRBD1
J gene: TRBJ1-5
V gene: TRBV19

CDR3 DNA: TGTGCCAGCTCACCGGTTGTAGGGGACAGTGTGAAAAACGAGCAGTACTTC
CDR3 protein: CASSPVVGDSVKNEQYF
clone size: NA
D gene: TRBD1
J gene: TRBJ2-7
V gene: TRBV18

CDR3 DNA: TGCGCCAGCAGCCCCCGGACAGGGGGGGATGAAAAACTGTTTTTT
CDR3 protein: CASSPRTGGDEKLFF
clone size: NA
D gene: TRBD1
J gene: TRBJ1-4
V gene: TRBV5-1

CDR3 DNA: TGTGCCAGCAGCATTGCAGGGAATTCACCCCTCCACTTT
CDR3 protein: CASSIAGNSPLHF
clone size: NA
D gene: NA
J gene: TRBJ1-6
V gene: TRBV9

CDR3 DNA: TGTGCCACCAGCCCGGTCCGAAGCGGGGACACCGGGGAGCTGTTTTTT
CDR3 protein: CATSPVRSGDTGELFF
clone size: once
D gene: TRBD2
J gene: TRBJ2-2
V gene: TRBV10-3

CDR3 DNA: TGTGCCAGCAGTTATAGCGGGACCTACGAGCAGTACTTC
CDR3 protein: CASSYSGTYEQYF
clone size: NA
D gene: TRBD2
J gene: TRBJ2-7
V gene: TRBV6-5

CDR3 DNA: TGTGCCAGCAGCTTATTTGACACAATACTTAGCAATCAGCCCCAGCATTTT
CDR3 protein: CASSLFDTILSNQPQHF
clone size: once
D gene: NA
J gene: TRBJ1-5
V gene: TRBV7-8

CDR3 DNA: TGTGCCAGCAGCTCGGACAGGGAGGATACGCAGTATTTT
CDR3 protein: CASSSDREDTQYF
clone size: NA
D gene: TRBD1
J gene: TRBJ2-3
V gene: TRBV7-3

CDR3 DNA: TGTGCCAGCAGTTCCGAGGTGGCTGCCATCTCCGGGGCCAACGTCCTGACTTTC
CDR3 protein: CASSSEVAAISGANVLTF
clone size: NA
D gene: NA
J gene: TRBJ2-6
V gene: TRBV6-2/TRBV6-3

CDR3 DNA: TGCAGTGCTCTATCCCCGGGGACCCAGTACTTC
CDR3 protein: CSALSPGTQYF
clone size: NA
D gene: NA
J gene: TRBJ2-5
V gene: TRBV20-1

CDR3 DNA: TGTGCCAGCAGCTTAACGTCGTCACTAGCGGTTCTCGGCGGGGAGCTGTTTTTT
CDR3 protein: CASSLTSSLAVLGGELFF
clone size: NA
D gene: TRBD2
J gene: TRBJ2-2
V gene: TRBV7-3

CDR3 DNA: TGTGCCAGTAGTATCCAGACAGGGGGCGGCAATCAGCCCCAGCATTTT
CDR3 protein: CASSIQTGGGNQPQHF
clone size: NA
D gene: TRBD1
J gene: TRBJ1-5
V gene: TRBV19

CDR3 DNA: TGTGCCAGTAGTAAAAGACAGGCAACTAATGAAAAACTGTTTTTT
CDR3 protein: CASSKRQATNEKLFF
clone size: NA
D gene: NA
J gene: TRBJ1-4
V gene: TRBV19

CDR3 DNA: TGTGCCAGCAGTACCTCTTCCGGGTCTGGCTACACCTTC
CDR3 protein: CASSTSSGSGYTF
clone size: once
D gene: NA
J gene: TRBJ1-2
V gene: TRBV6-5

CDR3 DNA: TGCGCCAGCAGCCTGGACAACTCTGGGGCCAACGTCCTGACTTTC
CDR3 protein: CASSLDNSGANVLTF
clone size: few
D gene: NA
J gene: TRBJ2-6
V gene: TRBV4-1

CDR3 DNA: TGTGCCAGCTCACCACTCAGGGGGACGGACACTGAAGCTTTCTTT
CDR3 protein: CASSPLRGTDTEAFF
clone size: NA
D gene: TRBD1
J gene: TRBJ1-1
V gene: TRBV18

CDR3 DNA: TGTGCCAGCTTTTCCAGGCCCTACGAGCAGTACTTC
CDR3 protein: CASFSRPYEQYF
clone size: once
D gene: NA
J gene: TRBJ2-7
V gene: TRBV2

CDR3 DNA: TGTGCCAGCAGACGAGCTCTCGGGGGAGAACTGTTTTTT
CDR3 protein: CASRRALGGELFF
clone size: NA
D gene: NA
J gene: TRBJ1-4
V gene: TRBV3-1/TRBV3-2

CDR3 DNA: TGTGCCAGCAGGGGACAGTACACTGAAGCTTTCTTT
CDR3 protein: CASRGQYTEAFF
clone size: once
D gene: TRBD1
J gene: TRBJ1-1
V gene: TRBV2

CDR3 DNA: TGTGCCAGCAGCTTAGTGGCGGGAGGGAACACCGGGGAGCTGTTTTTT
CDR3 protein: CASSLVAGGNTGELFF
clone size: NA
D gene: TRBD2
J gene: TRBJ2-2
V gene: TRBV11-2

CDR3 DNA: TGTGCCAGCAGCCGCTCAGGGGAAACCTACGAGCAGTACTTC
CDR3 protein: CASSRSGETYEQYF
clone size: NA
D gene: NA
J gene: TRBJ2-7
V gene: TRBV7-2

CDR3 DNA: TGTGCCAGCAGCCAAGCGGGCCAGGGTTCACCCCTCCACTTT
CDR3 protein: CASSQAGQGSPLHF
clone size: NA
D gene: NA
J gene: TRBJ1-6
V gene: TRBV3-1/TRBV3-2

CDR3 DNA: TGTGCCAGCAGTTTAGCGGGGTGGCTATACGAGCAGTACTTC
CDR3 protein: CASSLAGWLYEQYF
clone size: NA
D gene: NA
J gene: TRBJ2-7
V gene: TRBV27

CDR3 DNA: TGTGCCAGCAGTGAACATGGGCTCTACGAGCAGTACTTC
CDR3 protein: CASSEHGLYEQYF
clone size: NA
D gene: NA
J gene: TRBJ2-7
V gene: TRBV6-1

CDR3 DNA: TGTGCCAGCAGTGAAGCGAGAACAGGCCGTGAAGCTTTCTTT
CDR3 protein: CASSEARTGREAFF
clone size: once
D gene: NA
J gene: TRBJ1-1
V gene: TRBV6-1

CDR3 DNA: TGTGCCAGCAGCCAACTTTTTCGAGGGACTAGCGGGACGGGGCAGTACTTC
CDR3 protein: CASSQLFRGTSGTGQYF
clone size: NA
D gene: TRBD2
J gene: TRBJ2-7
V gene: TRBV4-2